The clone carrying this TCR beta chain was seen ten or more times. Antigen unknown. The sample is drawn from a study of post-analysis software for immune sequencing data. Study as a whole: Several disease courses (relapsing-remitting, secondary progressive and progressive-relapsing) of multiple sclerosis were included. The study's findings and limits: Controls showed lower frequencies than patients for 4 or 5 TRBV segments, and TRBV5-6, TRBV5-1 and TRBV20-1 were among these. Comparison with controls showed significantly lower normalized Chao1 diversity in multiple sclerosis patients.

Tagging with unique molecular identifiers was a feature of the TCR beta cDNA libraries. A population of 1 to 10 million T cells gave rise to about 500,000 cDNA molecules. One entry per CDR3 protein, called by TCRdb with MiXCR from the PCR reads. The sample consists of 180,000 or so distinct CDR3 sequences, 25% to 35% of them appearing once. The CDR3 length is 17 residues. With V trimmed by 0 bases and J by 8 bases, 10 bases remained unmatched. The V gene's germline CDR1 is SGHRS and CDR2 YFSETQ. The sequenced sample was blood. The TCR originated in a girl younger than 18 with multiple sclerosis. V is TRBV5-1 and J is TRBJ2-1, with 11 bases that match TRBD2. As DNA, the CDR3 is TGCGCCAGCAGCTTGGCCGCTACTAGCGGGGGTTCCCATGAGCAGTTCTTC. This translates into CASSLAATSGGSHEQFF.